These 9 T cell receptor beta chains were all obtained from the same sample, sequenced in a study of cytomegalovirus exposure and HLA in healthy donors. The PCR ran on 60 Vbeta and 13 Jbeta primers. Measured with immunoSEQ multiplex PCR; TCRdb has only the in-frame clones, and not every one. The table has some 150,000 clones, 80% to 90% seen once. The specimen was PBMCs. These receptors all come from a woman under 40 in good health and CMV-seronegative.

CDR3 protein: CASSLAHGGYHQETQYF. CDR3 bases: TGTGCCAGCAGCTTAGCACACGGGGGTTACCACCAAGAGACCCAGTACTTC. V is TRBV7-9 and J is TRBJ2-5; weak D call: TRBD2 (6 bases). The germline gives CDR1 SEHNR, CDR2 FQNEAQ (reference sequence). V shed 0 bases and J shed 0 bases, with 14 bases lying between them. CDR3 length: 17 amino acids.

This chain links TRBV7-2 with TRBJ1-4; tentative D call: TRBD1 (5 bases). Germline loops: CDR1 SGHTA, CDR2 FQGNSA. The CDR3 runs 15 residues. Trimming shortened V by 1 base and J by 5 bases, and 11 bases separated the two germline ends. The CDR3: CASSLVNRQNEKLFF. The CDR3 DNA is TGTGCCAGCAGCTTAGTTAACCGACAGAATGAAAAACTGTTTTTT.

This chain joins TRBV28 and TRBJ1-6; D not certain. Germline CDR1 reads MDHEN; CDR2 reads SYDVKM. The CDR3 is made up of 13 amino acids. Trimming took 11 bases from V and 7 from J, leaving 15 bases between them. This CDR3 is CAARGPLNSPLHF. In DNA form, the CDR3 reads TGTGCCGCCCGAGGGCCACTAAATTCACCCCTCCACTTT. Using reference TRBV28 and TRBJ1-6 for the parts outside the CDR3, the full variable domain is DVKVTQSSRYLVKRTGEKVFLECVQDMDHENMFWYRQDPGLGLRLIYFSYDVKMKEKGDIPEGYSVSREKKERFSLILESASTNQTSMYLCAARGPLNSPLHFGNGTRLTVT.

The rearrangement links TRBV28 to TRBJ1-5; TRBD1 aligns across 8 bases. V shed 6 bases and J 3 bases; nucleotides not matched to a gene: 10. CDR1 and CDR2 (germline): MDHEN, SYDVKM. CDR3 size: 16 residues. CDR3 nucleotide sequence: TGTGCCAGCAGCCGGACAGGGTATTCTGTCAATCAGCCCCAGCATTTT. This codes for CASSRTGYSVNQPQHF. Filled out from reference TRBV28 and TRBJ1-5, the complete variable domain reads DVKVTQSSRYLVKRTGEKVFLECVQDMDHENMFWYRQDPGLGLRLIYFSYDVKMKEKGDIPEGYSVSREKKERFSLILESASTNQTSMYLCASSRTGYSVNQPQHFGDGTRLSIL.

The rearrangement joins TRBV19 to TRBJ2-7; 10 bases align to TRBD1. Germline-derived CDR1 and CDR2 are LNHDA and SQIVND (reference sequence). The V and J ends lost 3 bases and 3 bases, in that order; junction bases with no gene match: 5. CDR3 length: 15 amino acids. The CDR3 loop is CASSMGTGVDYEQYF. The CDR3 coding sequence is TGTGCCAGTAGTATGGGGACAGGGGTCGACTACGAGCAGTACTTC.

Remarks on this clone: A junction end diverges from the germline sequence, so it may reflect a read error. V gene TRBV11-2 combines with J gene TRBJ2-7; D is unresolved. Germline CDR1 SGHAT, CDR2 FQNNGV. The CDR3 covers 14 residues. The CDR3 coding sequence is TGTGCCAGCACCTTAACGGTAAACTCCTACGAGCAGTACTTC. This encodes CASTLTVNSYEQYF.

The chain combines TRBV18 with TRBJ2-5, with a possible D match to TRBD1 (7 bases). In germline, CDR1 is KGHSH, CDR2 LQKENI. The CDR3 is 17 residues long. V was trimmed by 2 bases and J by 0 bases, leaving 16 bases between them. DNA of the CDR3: TGTGCCAGCTCACCAAGGCAGGGGGGCCTCTACCAAGAGACCCAGTACTTC. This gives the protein CASSPRQGGLYQETQYF.

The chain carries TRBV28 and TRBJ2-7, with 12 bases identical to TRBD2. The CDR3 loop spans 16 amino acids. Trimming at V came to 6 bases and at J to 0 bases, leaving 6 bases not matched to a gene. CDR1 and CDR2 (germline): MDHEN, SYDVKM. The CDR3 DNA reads TGTGCCAGCAGCTGGAGGACTAGCGGGGCCTCCTACGAGCAGTACTTC. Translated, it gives CASSWRTSGASYEQYF.

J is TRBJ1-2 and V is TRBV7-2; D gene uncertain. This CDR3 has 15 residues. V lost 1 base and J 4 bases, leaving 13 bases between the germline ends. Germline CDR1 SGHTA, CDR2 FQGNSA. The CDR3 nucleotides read TGTGCCAGCAGCTTAGAAGCAGCGAACCCCTATGGCTACACCTTC. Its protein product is CASSLEAANPYGYTF.